The present entry profiles one T cell receptor (beta chain) with its context. These data belong to a study of blood T cell repertoires in COVID-19. Looked up from germline, CDR1 is MDHEN and CDR2 is SYDVKM. CDR3 length: 12 residues. Trimming pared 7 bases from V and 5 bases from J, leaving 11 bases between. Using immunoSEQ multiplex PCR, the repertoire was profiled, and TCRdb retains in-frame clones only, with some absent. The sample gives approximately 260,000 clones, approximately 86% of which show up once; more than 5% is in the top ten. The sequencing sample was made of PBMCs or T cells enriched from blood (not recorded which). V usage is TRBV28 and J usage is TRBJ1-2; weak D call: TRBD1 (5 bases). The sequence was collected from a woman in her twenties or thirties with acute COVID-19. DNA for the CDR3: TGTGCCAGCACATGGGGGGAATATGGCTACACCTTC. Its translation is CASTWGEYGYTF.